This T cell receptor (beta chain) emerged from a study of cytomegalovirus exposure and HLA in healthy donors. General study results and limits: Donor immune exposure was known only as CMV serostatus.

Losses at the gene ends were 3 bases for V and 0 bases for J; bases not matched to a gene: 2. This CDR3 has 14 amino acids. Looked up from germline, CDR1 is MNHNS and CDR2 is SASEGT. PCR was performed using 60 Vbeta and 13 Jbeta primers. Sequenced by immunoSEQ multiplex PCR; TCRdb stores in-frame clones only, minus some. The data show 150,000 or so clones, with roughly 77% seen just once and approximately 2.3% held by the top ten. As regards this clone: Its antigen is not known.

The specimen sequenced was PBMCs. The chain carries TRBV6-1 and TRBJ2-7; 7 nucleotides agree with TRBD1. The receptor was isolated from a middle-aged man in good health and CMV-seropositive. CDR3: CASSEGQSSYEQYF. CDR3 in DNA: TGTGCCAGCAGTGAGGGACAGAGCTCCTACGAGCAGTACTTC.